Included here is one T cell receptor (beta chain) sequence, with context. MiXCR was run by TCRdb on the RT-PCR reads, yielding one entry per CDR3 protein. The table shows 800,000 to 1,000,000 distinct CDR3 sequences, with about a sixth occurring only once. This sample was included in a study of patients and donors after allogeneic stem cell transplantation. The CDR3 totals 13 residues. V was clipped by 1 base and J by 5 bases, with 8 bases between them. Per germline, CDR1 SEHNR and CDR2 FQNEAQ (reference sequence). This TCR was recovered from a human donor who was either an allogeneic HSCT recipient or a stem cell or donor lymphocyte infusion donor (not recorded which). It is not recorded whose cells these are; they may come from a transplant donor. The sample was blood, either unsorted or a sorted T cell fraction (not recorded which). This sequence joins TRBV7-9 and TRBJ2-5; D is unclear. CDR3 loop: CASSLGIGETQYF. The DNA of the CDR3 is TGTGCCAGCAGCTTAGGCATCGGGGAGACCCAGTACTTC.